This TCR beta chain was profiled in a study of blood T cell repertoires in COVID-19 (dated by TCRdb to 2020 to 2021). General notes on the study: Samples from collaborators originated in the United States, Italy and Spain and spanned both the acute and convalescent phases of COVID-19. HLA class I and class II types, where available, came from metadata supplied by the sample provider rather than from assay-based typing. Samples came from the ongoing ImmuneRACE study (first 160 participants) plus 1,254 subjects from 6 global collaborators. Subjects who had been exposed to COVID-19, were actively infected with it, or had recovered from it provided the deeply sampled blood TCRbeta repertoires that made up the dataset. The repertoires were released in a freely available public database intended as a resource for research on the immune response to SARS-CoV-2. The material from the prospective study consisted of cDNA or gDNA derived from T cells, B-cell-depleted T cells, or PBMCs. Nearly every sample came with metadata listing a de-identified subject ID, COVID-19 status, age in years and sex. Study-wide conclusions, independent of this receptor: The amount of clinical and demographic metadata varied by source and participant and was provided uncurated.

This clone was observed a single time. The specificity of this receptor is unknown. No base-level quality is on record; no much larger clone is a single base apart. One collaborating source in Seattle enrolled patients during active infection and followed them longitudinally through the course of disease. Whole blood was collected in K2EDTA tubes by collaborating institutions according to the institutions' own protocols. For TCRbeta analysis, collaborator samples were shipped as frozen whole blood, as isolated PBMCs, or as DNA extracted from either sample type. The immunoSEQ Assay, a bias-controlled multiplex PCR, was used to amplify TCRbeta CDR3 regions from genomic DNA. For the original study's pipeline: The number of nucleated cells in each sample was estimated from the amplification of reference gene primers within the assay. To quantify the absolute abundance of each unique TCRbeta CDR3 rearrangement, sequence reads were collapsed and filtered. For each sample, productive Simpson clonality was calculated as the square root of Simpson's diversity index over productive rearrangements. Drawn from immuneACCESS, this table holds only the in-frame rearrangements with V and J called that TCRdb kept. Clones are partly lost; checked studies trace under half to an unresolved V gene and leave the rest unexplained. V, J and clone size are those of that table, while D and trimming were read from the DNA. In this sample the table shows approximately 500,000 clones, 89% of which occur a single time. The biggest ten clones account for 0.75% to 0.9% of the sample.

Taken from cysteine to phenylalanine, the CDR3 has 17 residues. The kept DNA is CDR3 alone, 51 bases in frame from the first base. CDR1 and CDR2 are drawn from the germline V gene: SGDLS, YYNGEE. Clipping removes 0 bases from V and 9 bases from J, with 14 as the unmatched junction base count. The sequence links TRBV9 to TRBJ2-1; TRBD2 aligns with 8 central bases. Material: peripheral blood. This clonotype was sampled from a man between 18 and 29 years old with COVID-19, enrolled during active disease. The CDR3 reads as follows: CASSVGTSLSYWSEQFF. The DNA sequence is given as TGTGCCAGCAGCGTAGGGACTAGCCTCTCCTATTGGTCTGAGCAGTTCTTC.